The 10 T cell receptor beta chains presented below share a single source sample, sequenced in a study of blood T cells in healthy people across ages. A sample-barcoded 5' primer and a J-beta primer mix were used in a second PCR of about 7 to 12 cycles. One entry per CDR3 protein results from TCRdb running MiXCR on the 5' RACE reads. The data hold 1 million or so distinct CDR3 sequences, with more than 35% observed a single time. The sample consisted of blood. These receptors all stem from a woman aged 55-75 years in good health.

This chain connects TRBV7-9 to TRBJ2-7; tentatively, D is TRBD2 (6 bases). Trimming took 2 bases from V and 1 from J, leaving 12 bases between them. The CDR3 extends over 15 amino acids. The germline V gene has CDR1 SEHNR and CDR2 FQNEAQ (reference sequence). CDR3 DNA sequence: TGTGCCAGCAGCTTATTCGTCGGGACTTCCTACGAGCAGTACTTC. Protein sequence: CASSLFVGTSYEQYF.

This sequence joins TRBV6-7 and TRBJ2-7, with 7 bases that match TRBD1. TRBV6-7 carries the ORF label, with uncertain function. The V gene end was trimmed by 2 bases and the J gene end by 4 bases; junction bases not matched to a gene: 8. The length of the CDR3 is 15 residues. CDR3 sequence: CASSYRTGDRYEQYF. The CDR3 bases are TGTGCCAGCAGTTACCGCACAGGGGACAGATACGAGCAGTACTTC.

This clonotype was observed a handful of times. The chain recombines TRBV6-1 with TRBJ2-1; D perhaps matches TRBD2 (6 bases). The CDR3 has 14 amino acids. Trimming left V 8 bases short and J 6 bases short, with 17 bases between. Germline CDR1 reads MNHNS; CDR2 reads SASEGT. The CDR3 loop is CASGAGTFVNEQFF. The CDR3 region has the DNA TGTGCCAGCGGGGCCGGGACTTTCGTCAATGAGCAGTTCTTC.

This clonotype was recorded a few times. This CDR3 is CASSLTRQRTYGYTF. CDR3 nucleotides: TGTGCCAGCAGTTTAACCCGACAGAGAACCTATGGCTACACCTTC. The chain couples TRBV27 to TRBJ1-2, with D maybe TRBD1 (5 bases). This CDR3 region has 15 residues. V lost 2 bases and J lost 4, with 14 bases in between. Looked up from germline, CDR1 is MNHEY and CDR2 is SMNVEV (reference sequence).

This clonotype was picked up a small number of times. J is TRBJ2-3 and V is TRBV4-2, with a tentative D call TRBD2 (6 bases). The CDR3 is 12 amino acids. V lost 3 bases and J lost 10, with 11 bases in between. Germline assignment: CDR1 LGHNA and CDR2 YNFKEQ. The CDR3: CASSQGLEAQYF. DNA for the CDR3: TGTGCCAGCAGCCAGGGACTCGAGGCGCAGTATTTT.

The rearrangement joins TRBV7-2 to TRBJ1-5; tentative D call: TRBD1 (5 bases). CDR3 length: 15 residues. V lost 2 bases and J lost 6, with 14 bases in between. Germline-derived CDR1 and CDR2 are SGHTA and FQGNSA. The CDR3 loop reads CASSLSVVGGQPQHF. CDR3 coding DNA: TGTGCCAGCAGCTTAAGTGTTGTGGGGGGTCAGCCCCAGCATTTT.

This clonotype was recorded a few times. The V gene is TRBV6-6, the J gene TRBJ1-5, with D possibly being TRBD1 (5 bases). Germline assignment: CDR1 MNHNY and CDR2 SVGAGI (reference sequence). The CDR3 covers 13 residues. CDR3 sequence: CALREGTGQPQHF. The DNA of the CDR3 is TGTGCTCTAAGGGAGGGGACGGGTCAGCCCCAGCATTTT.

The gene calls are TRBV20-1 and TRBJ2-3; D possibly corresponds to TRBD2 (5 bases). The V end lost 2 bases, the J end lost 5 bases, and 14 bases lay between the germline ends. The CDR3 has 14 residues. Germline CDR1 is DFQATT and CDR2 is SNEGSKA (reference sequence). This CDR3 is CSARRRLAQDTQYF. The CDR3 DNA follows: TGCAGTGCTAGAAGGCGGCTAGCTCAAGATACGCAGTATTTT.

This clonotype was observed a few times. V is TRBV15 and J is TRBJ2-7; possible D gene TRBD2, 6 bases. Trimming took 4 bases from V and 2 from J, leaving 15 bases between them. The germline gives CDR1 LNHNV, CDR2 YYDKDF (reference sequence). The CDR3 runs 15 residues. This chain's CDR3 is CATSKEGGSTYEQYF. The CDR3 DNA follows: TGTGCCACCAGCAAAGAGGGAGGCTCCACCTACGAGCAGTACTTC.

In its sample, this clonotype was seen a few times. This sequence joins TRBV5-1 and TRBJ2-3, with TRBD1 matching over 10 bases. CDR1 is SGHRS, CDR2 YFSETQ, per germline. Germline trimming cut 2 bases from V and 6 bases from J; bases unmatched to any gene: 9. There are 16 residues in the CDR3. The CDR3 DNA follows: TGCGCCAGCAGCTTAAGGGGACAGGGGATGACGGATACGCAGTATTTT. The encoded protein is CASSLRGQGMTDTQYF.